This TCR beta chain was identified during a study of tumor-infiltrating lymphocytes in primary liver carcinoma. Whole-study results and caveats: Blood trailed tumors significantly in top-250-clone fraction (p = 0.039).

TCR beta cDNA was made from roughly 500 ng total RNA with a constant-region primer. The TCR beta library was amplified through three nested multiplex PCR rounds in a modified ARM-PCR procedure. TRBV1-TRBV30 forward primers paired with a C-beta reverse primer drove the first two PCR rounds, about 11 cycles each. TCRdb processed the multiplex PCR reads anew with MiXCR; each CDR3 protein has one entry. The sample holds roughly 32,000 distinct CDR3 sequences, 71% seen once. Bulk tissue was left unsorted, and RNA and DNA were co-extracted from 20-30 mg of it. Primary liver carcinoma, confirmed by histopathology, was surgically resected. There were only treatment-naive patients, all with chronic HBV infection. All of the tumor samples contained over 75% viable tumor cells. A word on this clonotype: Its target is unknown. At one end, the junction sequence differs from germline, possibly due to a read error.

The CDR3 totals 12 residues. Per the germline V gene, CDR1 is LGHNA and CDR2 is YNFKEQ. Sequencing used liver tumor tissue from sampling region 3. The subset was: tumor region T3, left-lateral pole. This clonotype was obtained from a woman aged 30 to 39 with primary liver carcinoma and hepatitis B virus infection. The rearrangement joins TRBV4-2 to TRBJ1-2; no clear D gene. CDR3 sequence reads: CGSSPEDYGYTF. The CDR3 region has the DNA TGTGGCAGCAGCCCGGAAGACTATGGCTACACCTTC.